These 32 T cell receptor beta chains were all obtained from the same sample, sequenced in a study of blood T cell repertoires in COVID-19. Sequencing used immunoSEQ multiplex PCR; TCRdb keeps in-frame clones, though not all of them. The sample lists 100,000 to 130,000 clones, 65% to 80% occurring once. The sample consisted of peripheral blood. The source is a middle-aged woman with acute or convalescent COVID-19.

V gene TRBV7-3 combines with J gene TRBJ2-1; 14 positions agree with TRBD2. The CDR3 has 15 residues. Germline trimming cut 5 bases from V and 6 bases from J; bases unmatched to any gene: 3. The germline V gene has CDR1 SGHTA and CDR2 FQGTGA. CDR3 region: CASSLGTSGSNEQFF. CDR3 DNA sequence: TGTGCCAGCAGCCTAGGGACTAGCGGGAGCAATGAGCAGTTCTTC.

V is TRBV30 and J is TRBJ2-3, with 7 bases fitting TRBD2. With V trimmed by 5 bases and J by 2 bases, 22 bases remained unmatched. The CDR3 is made up of 19 amino acids. Germline V lookup: CDR1 GTSNPN, CDR2 SVGIG (reference sequence). CDR3 residues: CAWARTIGGGMGNTDTQYF. In DNA, the CDR3 is TGTGCCTGGGCCCGAACCATTGGCGGGGGTATGGGGAACACAGATACGCAGTATTTT.

The rearrangement uses TRBV6-1 and TRBJ2-2; 7 bases are a match to TRBD1. Germline CDR1 reads MNHNS; CDR2 reads SASEGT. The CDR3 contains 14 residues. V was clipped by 6 bases and J by 5 bases; unmatched bases: 6. The CDR3 coding sequence is TGTGCCAGCAGCTTAGGGACAGAAACCGGGGAGCTGTTTTTT. Its protein product is CASSLGTETGELFF.

This clone was detected only a few times. CDR3 sequence: CAISDSTQGADTQYF. CDR3 coding DNA: TGTGCCATCAGTGATAGCACACAGGGGGCAGATACGCAGTATTTT. The rearrangement joins TRBV10-3 to TRBJ2-3, with 8 bases identical to TRBD1. The CDR3 length is 15 residues. V lost 3 bases, J lost 4 bases, and 6 bases stayed unmatched. Germline CDR1 and CDR2: ENHRY and SYGVKD.

The chain has TRBV12-3 or TRBV12-4 and TRBJ1-1; D unclear. This CDR3 spans 13 amino acids. V was pared by 5 bases and J by 1 base, with 8 bases between. CDR3 amino acids: CASSKTGNTEAFF. In DNA form, the CDR3 reads TGTGCCAGCAGTAAAACGGGGAACACTGAAGCTTTCTTT.

The sample holds one count of this clone. This sequence joins TRBV6-5 and TRBJ1-6; TRBD1 aligns across 7 bases. Trimming at V came to 7 bases and at J to 6 bases, leaving 6 bases not matched to a gene. The CDR3 has 14 residues. In germline, CDR1 is MNHEY, CDR2 SVGAGI. The CDR3 nucleotides are TGTGCCAGCAATCAGAGGGGGCCTAATTCACCCCTCCACTTT. Translated, it gives CASNQRGPNSPLHF.

This clone was detected only once. The rearrangement uses TRBV18 and TRBJ1-1; D not certain. The CDR3 length is 13 residues. Germline V gene data show CDR1 as KGHSH and CDR2 as LQKENI. The ends were cut back, 3 bases at V and 7 bases at J, with 12 bases in the middle. CDR3 bases: TGTGCCAGCTCACCGGTTGACGAGGGTGAAGCTTTCTTT. It codes for CASSPVDEGEAFF.

V gene TRBV7-2 combines with J gene TRBJ2-1; 8 nucleotides line up with TRBD2. CDR1 and CDR2 (germline): SGHTA, FQGNSA. V trimming: 2 bases; J trimming: 4 bases; junction bases outside the gene matches: 7. CDR3 length equals 16 residues. CDR3 region: CASSLTDSGGYNEQFF. The DNA for the CDR3 is TGTGCCAGCAGCTTAACAGACAGCGGGGGTTACAATGAGCAGTTCTTC. The full variable domain, its missing parts supplied by reference TRBV7-2 and TRBJ2-1, is GAGVSQSPSNKVTEKGKDVELRCDPISGHTALYWYRQSLGQGLEFLIYFQGNSAPDKSGLPSDRFSAERTGGSVSTLTIQRTQQEDSAVYLCASSLTDSGGYNEQFFGPGTRLTVL.

The chain combines TRBV6-6 with TRBJ1-5; D unresolved. The germline V gene encodes CDR1 MNHNY and CDR2 SVGAGI (reference sequence). With 7 bases removed from V and 5 bases from J, the gap between germline ends came to 15 bases. The CDR3 has 14 residues. The CDR3 is CASKNSGVDQPQHF. For the CDR3, the DNA is TGTGCCAGCAAGAACAGCGGGGTCGATCAGCCCCAGCATTTT.

The chain combines TRBV10-3 with TRBJ2-7; D is perhaps TRBD1 (5 bases). The germline gives CDR1 ENHRY, CDR2 SYGVKD. The CDR3 totals 14 residues. V lost 6 bases, J lost 2 bases, and 14 bases lay in between. The CDR3 is CAIRPDSSTYEQYF. DNA of the CDR3: TGTGCCATCAGACCCGACAGTTCTACCTACGAGCAGTACTTC.

V gene TRBV5-8 combines with J gene TRBJ2-5, with 7 positions matching TRBD2. Germline CDR1 SGHTS, CDR2 YDEGEE. Trimming removed 4 bases from V and 1 base from J; junction bases left unmatched: 4. The CDR3 is 14 amino acids. The CDR3 protein is CASSRGTIQETQYF. The CDR3 nucleotides read TGTGCCAGCAGCCGCGGGACTATCCAAGAGACCCAGTACTTC.

The chain combines TRBV30 with TRBJ1-6, with 7 bases fitting TRBD1. This CDR3 spans 14 amino acids. Trimming took 4 bases from V and 6 from J; bases not matched to a gene: 6. CDR1 is GTSNPN and CDR2 is SVGIG in the germline V gene (reference sequence). The DNA for the CDR3 is TGTGCCTGGAACGTAAACAGGGGTAATTCACCCCTCCACTTT. This translates into CAWNVNRGNSPLHF.

The rearrangement uses TRBV7-6 and TRBJ1-4; tentative D call: TRBD1 (6 bases). The CDR3 sequence is 15 residues long. Germline V gene lookup returns CDR1 SGHVS and CDR2 FNYEAQ. Trimming left V 6 bases short and J 4 bases short, with 15 bases between. CDR3 amino acids: CASRPSGAHNEKLFF. DNA of the CDR3: TGTGCCAGCAGGCCGTCAGGGGCGCATAATGAAAAACTGTTTTTT.

This chain uses TRBV10-1 with TRBJ2-7, with a weak D call TRBD1 (6 bases). Trimming cost V 2 bases and J 3 bases, with 17 bases left between them. From germline, CDR1 is WNHNN and CDR2 SYGVQD (reference sequence). The CDR3 totals 16 residues. The CDR3 region is CASSENPRQAIYEQYF. As DNA, the CDR3 is TGCGCCAGCAGTGAGAATCCCCGACAGGCGATCTACGAGCAGTACTTC.

V gene TRBV11-2 combines with J gene TRBJ2-3; D is possibly TRBD2 (6 bases). The CDR3 covers 14 residues. Germline V gene sequence: CDR1 SGHAT, CDR2 FQNNGV. V was cut by 6 bases and J by 2 bases, with 12 bases left in between. CDR3 residues: CASSGWGLTDTQYF. The CDR3 DNA reads TGTGCCAGCAGTGGGTGGGGACTCACAGATACGCAGTATTTT.

This clone has a count of ten or more. The chain recombines TRBV5-1 with TRBJ1-1; 7 bases fit TRBD1. Germline V gene data show CDR1 as SGHRS and CDR2 as YFSETQ. With V trimmed by 4 bases and J by 2 bases, 11 bases remained unmatched. The CDR3 contains 16 residues. The chain's CDR3 is CASSPGQVSLNTEAFF. The DNA for the CDR3 is TGCGCCAGCAGCCCCGGACAGGTATCTCTTAACACTGAAGCTTTCTTT.

This clone appeared a single time. V and J are TRBV10-3 and TRBJ2-5, with 11 bases that match TRBD2. The length of the CDR3 is 14 residues. CDR1 is ENHRY, CDR2 SYGVKD, per germline. The V gene end was trimmed by 5 bases and the J gene end by 2 bases; junction bases not matched to a gene: 1. The CDR3 region is CAISPSGGQETQYF. The CDR3 DNA is TGTGCCATCAGTCCTAGCGGGGGGCAAGAGACCCAGTACTTC.

This clone was detected once. The rearrangement uses TRBV18 and TRBJ2-7, with a weak D call TRBD2 (6 bases). CDR3 length: 16 residues. The germline CDR1 and CDR2 sequences are KGHSH and LQKENI. V was trimmed by 4 bases and J by 0 bases, leaving 16 bases between them. In nucleotides, the CDR3 is TGTGCCAGCTCACAAGGCGACGGGGGAAGCTCCTACGAGCAGTACTTC. This encodes CASSQGDGGSSYEQYF.

The chain links TRBV18 to TRBJ2-2; 7 bases are a match to TRBD2. The CDR3 contains 17 residues. V gave up 5 bases and J gave up 0 bases; unmatched junction bases: 9. The germline V gene encodes CDR1 KGHSH and CDR2 LQKENI. The chain's CDR3 is CASSSMMGGSNTGELFF. For the CDR3, the DNA is TGTGCCAGCTCATCGATGATGGGGGGGTCGAACACCGGGGAGCTGTTTTTT.

This clone was observed a few times. The chain couples TRBV7-9 to TRBJ1-1; a possible D gene is TRBD1 (5 bases). V was pared by 1 base and J by 6 bases, with 15 bases between. This CDR3 contains 15 residues. The germline gives CDR1 SEHNR, CDR2 FQNEAQ (reference sequence). The CDR3 region has the DNA TGTGCCAGCAGCTTAGATATCGGGGGGAGCGCTGAAGCTTTCTTT. This encodes CASSLDIGGSAEAFF.

This clone was detected a few times. CDR3 sequence (DNA): TGTGCCAGCAGCTTGGCCCGACTGGGGGCATATAATTCACCCCTCCACTTT. As protein: CASSLARLGAYNSPLHF. The chain has TRBV5-8 and TRBJ1-6; the D gene is possibly TRBD1 (6 bases). Germline CDR1 is SGHTS and CDR2 is YDEGEE. The CDR3 covers 17 residues. The germline V and J ends were trimmed by 0 bases and 4 bases, with 14 bases remaining between them.

The rearrangement uses TRBV6-4 and TRBJ2-2, with D possibly TRBD2 on 5 matching bases. The CDR3 has 13 residues. Trimming stripped 5 bases from V and 8 bases from J, with 12 bases between. Germline lookup yields CDR1 MRHNA and CDR2 SNTAGT. CDR3 in DNA: TGTGCCAGCAGTACGGACCCGGGAGGGGAGCTGTTTTTT. This encodes CASSTDPGGELFF.

The chain recombines TRBV28 with TRBJ1-6; D is possibly TRBD1 (6 bases). Trimming left V 7 bases short and J 7 bases short, with 11 bases between. This CDR3 region has 13 residues. Germline V lookup: CDR1 MDHEN, CDR2 SYDVKM. For the CDR3, the DNA is TGTGCCAGCAAAGGACAGCTAAATTCACCCCTCCACTTT. It specifies CASKGQLNSPLHF.

The V and J genes are TRBV19 and TRBJ1-2; no clear D. Trimming cost V 9 bases and J 4 bases, with 18 bases left between them. The CDR3 runs to 14 residues. The germline V gene encodes CDR1 LNHDA and CDR2 SQIVND (reference sequence). The CDR3 loop is CASLREPRGYGYTF. Here the CDR3 DNA reads TGTGCCAGCCTTCGGGAGCCTCGCGGCTATGGCTACACCTTC.

The chain has TRBV20-1 and TRBJ1-5, with D unresolved. Per germline, CDR1 DFQATT and CDR2 SNEGSKA (reference sequence). This CDR3 has 14 residues. V lost 3 bases to trimming and J lost 0 bases, with 9 bases between them. CDR3: CSASRGYSNQPQHF. The CDR3, as DNA: TGCAGTGCTAGTAGAGGGTATAGCAATCAGCCCCAGCATTTT.

This clone showed up just a few times. The chain links TRBV11-2 to TRBJ2-1; D is unresolved. The CDR3 length is 15 residues. The germline gives CDR1 SGHAT, CDR2 FQNNGV. V lost 2 bases to trimming and J lost 5 bases, with 13 bases between them. CDR3 sequence: CASSLSPVPHNEQFF. The CDR3 DNA reads as TGTGCCAGCAGCTTAAGTCCGGTACCTCACAATGAGCAGTTCTTC. The entire variable domain, with the rest obtained from reference TRBV11-2 and TRBJ2-1, is as follows: EAGVAQSPRYKIIEKRQSVAFWCNPISGHATLYWYQQILGQGPKLLIQFQNNGVVDDSQLPKDRFSAERLKGVDSTLKIQPAKLEDSAVYLCASSLSPVPHNEQFFGPGTRLTVL.

The chain employs TRBV11-2 and TRBJ1-1; D is unclear. The CDR3 sequence is 15 residues long. Germline V gene sequence: CDR1 SGHAT, CDR2 FQNNGV. Trimming removed 0 bases at V and 3 bases at J, with 11 bases between. CDR3 residues: CASSLDGRAYTEAFF. DNA of the CDR3: TGTGCCAGCAGCTTAGATGGGAGGGCCTACACTGAAGCTTTCTTT.

The V gene is TRBV28, the J gene TRBJ1-5, with TRBD1 identical over 7 bases. Germline CDR1 and CDR2: MDHEN and SYDVKM. V lost 7 bases and J lost 14; bases outside the gene matches: 20. There are 15 residues in the CDR3. The CDR3 sequence: CASITFSKTGREEHF. CDR3 coding DNA: TGTGCCAGCATAACATTTTCCAAGACAGGGCGGGAGGAGCATTTT.

The V gene is TRBV6-2 or TRBV6-3, the J gene TRBJ2-6; D gene uncertain. This CDR3 comprises 17 residues. Looked up from germline, CDR1 is MNHEY and CDR2 is SVGEGT. V was clipped by 2 bases and J by 0 bases, with 11 bases between them. The CDR3 DNA is TGTGCCAGCAGTTACCAGGCCCCAGGCTCTGGGGCCAACGTCCTGACTTTC. Protein sequence: CASSYQAPGSGANVLTF.

This clone was detected only once. This chain joins TRBV28 and TRBJ2-7; 7 nucleotides match TRBD2. The CDR3 totals 15 residues. V shed 2 bases, J shed 3 bases, and the junction held 7 bases outside the gene matches. Germline CDR1 and CDR2: MDHEN and SYDVKM. The DNA of the CDR3 is TGTGCCAGCAGTTTAGCCGGGACTAAGAACTACGAGCAGTACTTC. Encoded protein: CASSLAGTKNYEQYF.

This clone has ten or more counts. The rearrangement uses TRBV24-1 and TRBJ2-2; 12 bases agree with TRBD2. Germline V CDR1 and CDR2: KGHDR, SFDVKD. V was clipped by 9 bases and J by 3 bases; unmatched bases: 7. There are 16 residues in the CDR3. The CDR3 region is CATSTSGGLYTGELFF. CDR3 in DNA: TGTGCCACCTCGACTAGCGGGGGCCTATACACCGGGGAGCTGTTTTTT.

By proportion, this clone is medium-sized. V and J are TRBV7-9 and TRBJ2-7; tentatively, D is TRBD2 (6 bases). CDR3 length equals 14 residues. The germline V and J ends were trimmed by 2 bases and 2 bases, with 10 bases remaining between them. Germline V gives CDR1 SEHNR, CDR2 FQNEAQ (reference sequence). CDR3 amino acids: CASSLPGSPYEQYF. The CDR3 nucleotides read TGTGCCAGCAGCTTACCCGGGAGCCCCTACGAGCAGTACTTC.